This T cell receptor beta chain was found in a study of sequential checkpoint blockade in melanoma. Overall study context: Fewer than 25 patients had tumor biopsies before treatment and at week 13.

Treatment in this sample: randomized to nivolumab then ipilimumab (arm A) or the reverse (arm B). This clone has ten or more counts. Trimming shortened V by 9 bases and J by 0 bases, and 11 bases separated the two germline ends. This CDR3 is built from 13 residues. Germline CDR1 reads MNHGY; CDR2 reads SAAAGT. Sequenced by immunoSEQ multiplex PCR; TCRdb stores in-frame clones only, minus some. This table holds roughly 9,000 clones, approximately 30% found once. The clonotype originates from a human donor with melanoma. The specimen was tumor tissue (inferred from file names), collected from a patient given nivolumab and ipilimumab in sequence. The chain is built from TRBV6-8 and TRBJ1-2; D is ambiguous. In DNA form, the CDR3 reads TGTGCCAGTAGACTAGACCCTAACTATGGCTACACCTTC. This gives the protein CASRLDPNYGYTF.